The present T cell receptor beta chain was sequenced within a study of esophageal squamous cell carcinoma under preoperative chemotherapy. The wider study: TCR repertoires were profiled from both peripheral blood T cells and tumor-infiltrating lymphocytes. Findings and caveats of the study: After chemotherapy, TCR diversity rose significantly in peripheral T cells but not in tumor-infiltrating lymphocytes. After treatment, tumor-infiltrating lymphocytes seemed to come partly from incoming peripheral T cells, not only local changes.

On this clonotype itself: Its cognate antigen is unknown.

One entry per CDR3 protein, called by TCRdb with MiXCR from the PCR reads. This sample carries 9,500 to 11,000 distinct CDR3 sequences, almost 65% of them seen once, and the ten largest clones take approximately 31%. Regarding time point: after preoperative PTX-NDP chemotherapy. Germline lookup yields CDR1 MNHNS and CDR2 SASEGT. Trimming took off 2 bases at V and 2 bases at J, with 12 bases between the two ends. This CDR3 contains 16 residues. This clonotype was obtained from a human donor with esophageal squamous cell carcinoma. The donor label of this sample is uncertain. The V gene is TRBV6-1, the J gene TRBJ2-2; D unresolved. This material was collected from a patient given preoperative chemotherapy. The DNA of the CDR3 is TGTGCCAGCAGTGAATTTGGTGGAACCAACACCGGGGAGCTGTTTTTT. It encodes CASSEFGGTNTGELFF.